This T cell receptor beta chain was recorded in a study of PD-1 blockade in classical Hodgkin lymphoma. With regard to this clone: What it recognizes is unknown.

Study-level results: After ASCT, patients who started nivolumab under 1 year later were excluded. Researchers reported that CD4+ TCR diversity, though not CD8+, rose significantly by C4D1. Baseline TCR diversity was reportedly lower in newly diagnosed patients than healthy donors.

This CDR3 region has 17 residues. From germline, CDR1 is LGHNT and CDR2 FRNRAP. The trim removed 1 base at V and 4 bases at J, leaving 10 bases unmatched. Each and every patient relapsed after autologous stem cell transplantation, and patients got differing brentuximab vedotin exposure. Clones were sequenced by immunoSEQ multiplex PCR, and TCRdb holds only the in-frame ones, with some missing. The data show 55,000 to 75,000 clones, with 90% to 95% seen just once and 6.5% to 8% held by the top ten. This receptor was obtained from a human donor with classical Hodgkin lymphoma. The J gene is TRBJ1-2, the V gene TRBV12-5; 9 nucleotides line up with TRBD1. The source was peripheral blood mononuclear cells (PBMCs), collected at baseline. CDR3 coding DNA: TGTGCTAGTGGTTTGGGGGAGGGGACAGGGCAGATCTATGGCTACACCTTC. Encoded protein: CASGLGEGTGQIYGYTF.